Given below is one T cell receptor beta chain in context. The antigen remains undetermined. The data were taken from a study of cytomegalovirus exposure and HLA in healthy donors. In the study overall: Assignment to the Caucasian-associated ancestry cluster applied to less than 85% of the roughly 400 genotyped donors.

Study results and limitations: Because they were indistinguishable, some V segments, including TRBV6-2 and TRBV6-3, were excluded. It was likely that a cluster of highly shared sequence variants was a sequencing artifact. Despite most TCR sequences being rare, some public TCRs occurred in many donors.

Germline V gives CDR1 MRHNA, CDR2 SNTAGT. The CDR3 contains 17 residues. V gave up 0 bases and J gave up 0 bases, with 9 bases separating them. PCR used 60 Vbeta primers and 13 Jbeta primers. Measured with immunoSEQ multiplex PCR; TCRdb has only the in-frame clones, and not every one. Counted here are roughly 80,000 clones, over 70% occurring once; the ten biggest clones make up 0.8% to 1.1%. The source of this sequence is a male donor in good health and CMV-seronegative. The chain joins TRBV6-4 to TRBJ2-6; the D gene is possibly TRBD1 (5 bases). Sample: PBMCs. The chain's CDR3 is CASSDSVRASGANVLTF. In nucleotides, the CDR3 is TGTGCCAGCAGTGACTCAGTCAGGGCCTCTGGGGCCAACGTCCTGACTTTC.